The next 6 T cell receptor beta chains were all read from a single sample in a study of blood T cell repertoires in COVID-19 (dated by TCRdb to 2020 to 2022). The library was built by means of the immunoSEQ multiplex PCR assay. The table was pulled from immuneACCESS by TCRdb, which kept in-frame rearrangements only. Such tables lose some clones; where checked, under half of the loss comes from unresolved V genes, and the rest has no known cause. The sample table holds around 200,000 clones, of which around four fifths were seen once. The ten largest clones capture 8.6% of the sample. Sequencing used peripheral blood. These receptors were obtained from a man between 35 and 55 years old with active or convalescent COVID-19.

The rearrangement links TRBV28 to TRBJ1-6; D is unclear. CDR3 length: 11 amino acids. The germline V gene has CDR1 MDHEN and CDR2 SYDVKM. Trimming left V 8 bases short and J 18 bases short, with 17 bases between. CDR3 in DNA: TGTGCCAGCCTAGGCCGACGTGAGGCCCACTTT. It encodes CASLGRREAHF.

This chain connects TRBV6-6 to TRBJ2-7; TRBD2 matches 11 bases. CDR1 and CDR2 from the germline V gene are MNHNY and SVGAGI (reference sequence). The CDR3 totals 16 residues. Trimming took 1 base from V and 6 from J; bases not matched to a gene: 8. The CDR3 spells CASSYLTGTSGLEQYF. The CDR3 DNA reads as TGTGCCAGCAGTTACTTAACTGGGACTAGCGGACTCGAGCAGTACTTC.

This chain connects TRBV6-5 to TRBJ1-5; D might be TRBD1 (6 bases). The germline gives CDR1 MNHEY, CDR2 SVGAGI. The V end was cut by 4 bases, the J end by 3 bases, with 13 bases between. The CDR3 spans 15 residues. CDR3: CASSSRRTDNQPQHF. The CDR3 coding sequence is TGTGCCAGCAGTTCCCGTCGGACAGACAATCAGCCCCAGCATTTT.

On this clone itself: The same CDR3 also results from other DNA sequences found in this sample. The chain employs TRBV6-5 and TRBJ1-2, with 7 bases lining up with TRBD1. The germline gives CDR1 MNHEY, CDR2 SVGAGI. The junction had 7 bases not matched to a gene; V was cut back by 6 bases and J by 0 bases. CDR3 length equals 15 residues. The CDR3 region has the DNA TGTGCCAGCAGCTCGACGGGACAGACTAACTATGGCTACACCTTC. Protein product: CASSSTGQTNYGYTF.

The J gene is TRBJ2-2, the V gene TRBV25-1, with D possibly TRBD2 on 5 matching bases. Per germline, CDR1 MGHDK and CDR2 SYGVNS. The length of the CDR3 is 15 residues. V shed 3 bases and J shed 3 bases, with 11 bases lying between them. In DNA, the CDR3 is TGTGCCAGCAGTGATGGCTGGGGAGACACCGGGGAGCTGTTTTTT. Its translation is CASSDGWGDTGELFF.

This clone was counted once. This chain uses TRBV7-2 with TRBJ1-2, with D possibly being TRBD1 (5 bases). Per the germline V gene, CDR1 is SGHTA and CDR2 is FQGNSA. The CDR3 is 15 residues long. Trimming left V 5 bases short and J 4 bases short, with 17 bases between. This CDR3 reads CASSPRRNGGYGYTF. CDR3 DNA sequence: TGTGCCAGCAGCCCCCGACGCAACGGGGGCTATGGCTACACCTTC.